The 20 T cell receptor beta chains in this list originate from one sample, sequenced in a study of beta chain features in type 1 diabetes. Reverse transcribing all isolated RNA meant expressed TCRB transcripts were sequenced. The repertoire was sequenced with immunoSEQ multiplex PCR; TCRdb's copy has only in-frame clones and lacks some. Here the sample spans 390,000 or so clones, 11% to 15% being singletons. Specimen: naive CD4+ T cells from blood. The receptors originated from a young man in good health.

CDR3 in amino acids: CASSLLRGSYEQYV. As DNA, the CDR3 is TGTGCCAGCAGCTTATTAAGAGGATCCTACGAGCAGTACGTC. The chain joins TRBV7-8 to TRBJ2-7; D ambiguous. This CDR3 contains 14 residues. Germline V CDR1 and CDR2: SGHVS, FQNEAQ. V lost 2 bases and J 1 base, leaving 9 bases between the germline ends.

In its sample, this clone was seen a few times. The chain employs TRBV6-5 and TRBJ2-3; 7 nucleotides align to TRBD2. Losses at the gene ends were 6 bases for V and 2 bases for J; bases not matched to a gene: 5. The CDR3 sequence is 14 residues long. The germline V gene encodes CDR1 MNHEY and CDR2 SVGAGI. CDR3 DNA sequence: TGTGCCAGCAGCCGCGGGGGTTACACAGATACGCAGTATTTT. It yields the protein CASSRGGYTDTQYF.

This clone was counted between two and nine times. The chain carries TRBV7-7 and TRBJ2-5, with 10 bases aligning to TRBD2. Per germline, CDR1 SSHAT and CDR2 FNYEAQ (reference sequence). The CDR3 runs to 16 residues. The V and J ends lost 2 bases and 5 bases, in that order; junction bases with no gene match: 8. The CDR3 reads CASSLSGGARQETQYF. CDR3 in DNA: TGTGCCAGCAGCTTAAGCGGGGGGGCTCGGCAGGAGACCCAGTACTTC.

This clone was observed a few times. J is TRBJ2-7 and V is TRBV2, with D unclear. This CDR3 region has 13 residues. Germline CDR1 is SNHLY and CDR2 is FYNNEI. Trimming pared 7 bases from V and 0 bases from J, leaving 10 bases between. The chain's CDR3 is CASTYEVSYEQYF. CDR3 coding DNA: TGTGCCAGCACTTACGAAGTCTCCTACGAGCAGTACTTC.

J is TRBJ2-7 and V is TRBV7-2; 9 positions agree with TRBD2. V was pared by 4 bases and J by 7 bases, with 5 bases of the junction left unmatched. The CDR3 contains 13 residues. Germline loops: CDR1 SGHTA, CDR2 FQGNSA. This CDR3 is CASSSGLAKEQYV. Written as DNA, the CDR3 is TGTGCCAGCAGCTCGGGACTAGCTAAAGAGCAGTACGTC.

This clone was counted between two and nine times. The chain links TRBV19 to TRBJ2-4; D is ambiguous. The CDR3 runs to 15 residues. V lost 3 bases to trimming and J lost 1 base, with 10 bases between them. Per the germline V gene, CDR1 is LNHDA and CDR2 is SQIVND (reference sequence). The CDR3 protein is CASSIVGMAKNIQYF. CDR3 bases: TGTGCCAGTAGTATCGTTGGGATGGCCAAAAACATTCAGTACTTC.

V usage is TRBV13 and J usage is TRBJ2-3, with a possible D match to TRBD2 (5 bases). Trimming removed 1 base from V and 5 bases from J, with 10 bases in between. Germline CDR1 PRHDT, CDR2 FYEKMQ (reference sequence). This CDR3 comprises 14 residues. Here the CDR3 reads CASSLDRGKDTQYF. As DNA, the CDR3 is TGTGCCAGCAGCTTAGACAGAGGGAAAGATACGCAGTATTTT.

The rearrangement links TRBV5-1 to TRBJ2-3; weak D call: TRBD2 (6 bases). This CDR3 contains 13 residues. Per germline, CDR1 SGHRS and CDR2 YFSETQ. V dropped 0 bases and J dropped 5 bases, with 7 bases sitting between them. CDR3: CASSLATRDTQYF. CDR3 DNA sequence: TGCGCCAGCAGCTTGGCGACTAGAGATACGCAGTATTTT.

V is TRBV10-3 and J is TRBJ2-3, with 14 bases lining up with TRBD2. Germline assignment: CDR1 ENHRY and CDR2 SYGVKD. This CDR3 is built from 18 residues. V lost 0 bases, J lost 5 bases, and 7 bases stayed unmatched. The CDR3 loop reads CAISESGTSGGPRDTQYF. CDR3 coding DNA: TGTGCCATCAGTGAGTCCGGGACTAGCGGGGGTCCACGAGATACGCAGTATTTT.

This clone was detected a few times. This chain joins TRBV9 and TRBJ2-1, with D tentatively TRBD1 or TRBD2 (5 bases each). Between the trimmed V and J ends, which lost 0 bases and 5 bases, there was a span of 15 bases. The CDR3 is 16 amino acids. Germline values: CDR1 SGDLS, CDR2 YYNGEE. CDR3 amino acids: CASSVGRWGPNNEQFF. CDR3 nucleotides: TGTGCCAGCAGCGTAGGCCGGTGGGGACCTAACAATGAGCAGTTCTTC.

V gene TRBV7-2 combines with J gene TRBJ2-7; perhaps TRBD2 as D (5 bases). Germline CDR1 and CDR2: SGHTA and FQGNSA. V was trimmed by 4 bases and J by 5 bases, leaving 27 bases between them. This CDR3 is 18 amino acids long. CDR3 in DNA: TGTGCCAGCAGCTGCATCGTAAGGGTGGGAGCTGCGGGCCACGAGCAGTACGTC. This gives the protein CASSCIVRVGAAGHEQYV.

The V gene is TRBV14, the J gene TRBJ2-1; D possibly corresponds to TRBD1 (6 bases). The CDR3 sequence is 15 residues long. Germline CDR1 reads SGHDN; CDR2 reads FVKESK. Trimming pared 1 base from V and 4 bases from J, leaving 11 bases between. The CDR3, as DNA: TGTGCCAGCAGCCAAGTGGGACACGCTTACAATGAGCAGTTCTTC. Translation: CASSQVGHAYNEQFF.

The rearrangement uses TRBV6-1 and TRBJ2-7; 7 nucleotides match TRBD2. V shed 8 bases and J 4 bases; nucleotides not matched to a gene: 5. From germline, CDR1 is MNHNS and CDR2 SASEGT. The CDR3 is 12 amino acids. The CDR3 nucleotides read TGTGCCAGCGGGGGACTAAGATACGAGCAGTACGTC. The encoded protein is CASGGLRYEQYV.

In its sample, this clone was seen a few times. The chain is built from TRBV5-1 and TRBJ2-2, with D perhaps matching TRBD1 (6 bases). The ends were cut back, 3 bases at V and 6 bases at J, with 15 bases in the middle. This CDR3 spans 15 amino acids. In germline, CDR1 is SGHRS, CDR2 YFSETQ. CDR3 nucleotides: TGCGCCAGCAGCTCGCAACAGGGAAGGGCCGGGGAGCTGTTTTTT. Its translation is CASSSQQGRAGELFF. Combining the CDR3 with reference TRBV5-1 and TRBJ2-2 gives the whole variable domain KAGVTQTPRYLIKTRGQQVTLSCSPISGHRSVSWYQQTPGQGLQFLFEYFSETQRNKGNFPGRFSGRQFSNSRSEMNVSTLELGDSALYLCASSSQQGRAGELFFGEGSRLTVL.

The table lists this clone with a few counts. The chain recombines TRBV29-1 with TRBJ1-1; D is unresolved. Trimming took off 4 bases at V and 0 bases at J, with 21 bases between the two ends. The CDR3 is 17 amino acids. The V gene's germline CDR1 is SQVTM and CDR2 ANQGSEA. CDR3: CSVGSGSGPLMNTEAFF. CDR3 coding DNA: TGCAGCGTTGGGTCTGGTTCGGGCCCGCTTATGAACACTGAAGCTTTCTTT.

As DNA, the CDR3 is TGTGCCAGCAGCGTAGATGACAGAGTCGTCTCTGGGGCCAACGTCCTGACTTTC. Translating it yields CASSVDDRVVSGANVLTF. The J gene is TRBJ2-6, the V gene TRBV9; possibly TRBD1 for D (5 bases). In germline, CDR1 is SGDLS, CDR2 YYNGEE. Trimming removed 0 bases at V and 0 bases at J, with 13 bases between. The CDR3 extends over 18 amino acids.

In DNA, the CDR3 is TGTGCCAGCAGCGTAGGGGTCAAGTTGAACACTGAAGCTTTCTTT. Its protein is CASSVGVKLNTEAFF. The chain carries TRBV9 and TRBJ1-1; D uncertain. CDR1 and CDR2 from the germline V gene are SGDLS and YYNGEE. The CDR3 sequence is 15 residues long. Trimming left V 0 bases short and J 0 bases short, with 9 bases between.

This clone occurred a few times. CDR3 DNA sequence: TGTGCCAGCAGTTACCAGGACCCAAGCTCCTACAATGAGCAGTTCTTC. It translates to CASSYQDPSSYNEQFF. The chain employs TRBV6-5 and TRBJ2-1; no firm D call. Trimming removed 2 bases at V and 0 bases at J, with 11 bases between. There are 16 residues in the CDR3. Germline lookup yields CDR1 MNHEY and CDR2 SVGAGI.

The chain combines TRBV6-1 with TRBJ2-5; D gene ambiguous. The CDR3 length is 16 residues. Between the trimmed V and J ends, which lost 1 base and 5 bases, there was a span of 17 bases. The germline V gene encodes CDR1 MNHNS and CDR2 SASEGT. CDR3 DNA: TGTGCCAGCAGTGAAGATCGGTCTGAACGAAGGGAGACCCAGTACTTC. The encoded protein is CASSEDRSERRETQYF.

This sequence joins TRBV11-3 and TRBJ2-2; D unclear. The CDR3 totals 15 residues. Germline loops: CDR1 SGHNT, CDR2 YENEEA. Trimming took 5 bases from V and 3 from J, leaving 13 bases between them. The CDR3 loop is CASSLKDSYTGELFF. In nucleotides, the CDR3 is TGTGCCAGCAGCCTAAAAGACTCATACACCGGGGAGCTGTTTTTT. Based on the CDR3 plus reference TRBV11-3 and TRBJ2-2, the full variable domain is EAGVVQSPRYKIIEKKQPVAFWCNPISGHNTLYWYLQNLGQGPELLIRYENEEAVDDSQLPKDRFSAERLKGVDSTLKIQPAELGDSAVYLCASSLKDSYTGELFFGEGSRLTVL.